What follows are 18 T cell receptor beta chains derived from one specimen sequenced in a study of T cells in tumors after PD-1 blockade. Using immunoSEQ multiplex PCR, the repertoire was profiled, and TCRdb retains in-frame clones only, with some absent. The table shows roughly 15,000 clones, with 55% to 75% occurring only once. The sample was tumor tissue, taken after anti-PD-1 treatment. The receptors come from a human donor with cutaneous squamous cell carcinoma.

The rearrangement links TRBV7-8 to TRBJ1-4; possible D gene TRBD1, 5 bases. There are 15 residues in the CDR3. Deletions cut 1 base from V and 6 bases from J, with 12 bases between. Germline-derived CDR1 and CDR2 are SGHVS and FQNEAQ. The CDR3 region has the DNA TGTGCCAGCAGCTTAGGAGGGGCCGGGGATGAAAAACTGTTTTTT. Protein product: CASSLGGAGDEKLFF.

This rearrangement joins TRBV6-5 to TRBJ1-1, with 7 bases fitting TRBD1. Germline CDR1 and CDR2: MNHEY and SVGAGI. The CDR3 runs 13 residues. V gave up 6 bases and J gave up 2 bases; unmatched junction bases: 3. The CDR3 reads CASSRDRNTEAFF. CDR3 DNA sequence: TGTGCCAGCAGCAGGGACAGAAACACTGAAGCTTTCTTT.

The chain is built from TRBV7-9 and TRBJ2-1, with D possibly matching TRBD2 (5 bases). Germline CDR1 is SEHNR and CDR2 is FQNEAQ (reference sequence). The V and J ends lost 5 bases and 4 bases respectively, with 12 bases between them. This CDR3 region has 14 residues. The CDR3 protein is CASSLDSGYNEQFF. For the CDR3, the DNA is TGTGCCAGCAGCCTCGACTCGGGGTACAATGAGCAGTTCTTC.

V and J are TRBV13 and TRBJ2-7; D may be TRBD1 or TRBD2 (6 bases each). Germline V gene sequence: CDR1 PRHDT, CDR2 FYEKMQ (reference sequence). V lost 5 bases to trimming and J lost 5 bases, with 16 bases between them. The CDR3 runs to 14 residues. CDR3 protein: CASSTGLGGHEQYF. Here the CDR3 DNA reads TGTGCCAGCAGCACGGGACTCGGGGGCCACGAGCAGTACTTC.

This clone was detected only a few times. The rearrangement links TRBV5-4 to TRBJ2-3; D tentatively fits TRBD1 or TRBD2 (5 bases each). This CDR3 spans 17 amino acids. CDR1 and CDR2 (germline): SGHNT, YYREEE (reference sequence). The ends were cut back, 3 bases at V and 2 bases at J, with 19 bases in the middle. The CDR3 DNA is TGTGCCAGCAGCTCCACGGGGCGCTCTTCTTACACAGATACGCAGTATTTT. It specifies CASSSTGRSSYTDTQYF.

This chain joins TRBV6-5 and TRBJ1-2, with 7 bases fitting TRBD1. The CDR3 is 14 residues long. V lost 5 bases to trimming and J lost 5 bases; unmatched junction nucleotides: 8. Germline CDR1 and CDR2: MNHEY and SVGAGI. For the CDR3, the DNA is TGTGCCAGCAGTAGAGGGGGCCAGCCTTATGGCTACACCTTC. It specifies CASSRGGQPYGYTF.

This sequence joins TRBV20-1 and TRBJ2-3, with a weak D call TRBD2 (6 bases). The V and J ends lost 3 bases and 3 bases respectively, with 16 bases between them. CDR1 and CDR2 from the germline V gene are DFQATT and SNEGSKA (reference sequence). The CDR3 length is 15 residues. The CDR3 here is CSASRRSSETDTQYF. CDR3 sequence (DNA): TGCAGTGCTAGTCGTCGATCTAGCGAGACAGATACGCAGTATTTT.

This chain joins TRBV4-3 and TRBJ1-1; D remains ambiguous. CDR3 size: 14 residues. Between the trimmed V and J ends, which lost 1 base and 4 bases, there was a span of 10 bases. From germline, CDR1 is LGHNA and CDR2 YSLEER. The CDR3 region has the DNA TGCGCCAGCAGCCAAGTTGGACGGGGCACTGAAGCTTTCTTT. This gives the protein CASSQVGRGTEAFF.

V is TRBV10-3 and J is TRBJ1-1; no clear D. CDR3 length: 13 residues. Trimming took off 0 bases at V and 7 bases at J, with 9 bases between the two ends. Germline CDR1 reads ENHRY; CDR2 reads SYGVKD. CDR3 sequence (DNA): TGTGCCATCAGTGAGTCCTCCGGTGATGAAGCTTTCTTT. Translation gives CAISESSGDEAFF.

The V and J genes are TRBV19 and TRBJ2-1; 8 nucleotides agree with TRBD1. Trimming took 6 bases from V and 4 from J; bases not matched to a gene: 8. Germline V gene sequence: CDR1 LNHDA, CDR2 SQIVND (reference sequence). This CDR3 comprises 15 residues. For the CDR3, the DNA is TGTGCCAGTAGACCGGTCGGGACAGGTTACAATGAGCAGTTCTTC. The encoded protein is CASRPVGTGYNEQFF. Full variable domain (missing parts from reference TRBV19 and TRBJ2-1): DGGITQSPKYLFRKEGQNVTLSCEQNLNHDAMYWYRQDPGQGLRLIYYSQIVNDFQKGDIAEGYSVSREKKESFPLTVTSAQKNPTAFYLCASRPVGTGYNEQFFGPGTRLTVL.

This CDR3 reads CASSAGQGGNTIYF. Here the CDR3 DNA reads TGTGCCAGCAGCGCTGGACAGGGGGGAAACACCATATATTTT. The chain couples TRBV7-2 to TRBJ1-3; the match to TRBD1 covers 9 bases. Germline V gene lookup returns CDR1 SGHTA and CDR2 FQGNSA. CDR3 length equals 14 residues. Unmatched junction bases numbered 3, after V lost 5 bases and J lost 4 bases.

The chain uses TRBV19 and TRBJ2-2; TRBD2 aligns across 8 bases. The V segment lost 3 bases and the J segment 1 base; nucleotides outside the gene matches: 1. Germline values: CDR1 LNHDA, CDR2 SQIVND (reference sequence). This CDR3 has 15 residues. CDR3 coding DNA: TGTGCCAGTAGTATGCTAGCGGGGAACACCGGGGAGCTGTTTTTT. This encodes CASSMLAGNTGELFF.

By share, this clone counts as medium-sized. The rearrangement joins TRBV3-1 (or the pseudogene TRBV3-2) to TRBJ1-2; D gene ambiguous. CDR1 LGHDT and CDR2 YNNKEL come from the germline V gene (reference sequence). CDR3 length equals 14 residues. The V gene lost 3 bases and the J gene lost 0 bases, with 8 bases spanning the gap. As DNA, the CDR3 is TGTGCCAGCAGCCACCTACAAGCTAACTATGGCTACACCTTC. This translates into CASSHLQANYGYTF.

V usage is TRBV11-2 and J usage is TRBJ1-1, with 7 bases identical to TRBD1. CDR1 is SGHAT, CDR2 FQNNGV, per germline. The CDR3 spans 15 residues. V was pared by 4 bases and J by 3 bases, with 8 bases of the junction left unmatched. CDR3 DNA sequence: TGTGCCAGCAGCTCGTTGACAGGGTGGGACACTGAAGCTTTCTTT. Encoded protein: CASSSLTGWDTEAFF.

This sequence joins TRBV6-6 and TRBJ2-7, with a possible D match to TRBD2 (6 bases). CDR3 length: 14 residues. The ends were cut back, 7 bases at V and 3 bases at J, with 16 bases in the middle. The germline V gene encodes CDR1 MNHNY and CDR2 SVGAGI (reference sequence). CDR3 in DNA: TGTGCCAGCACCCCACCGGGACTGTTCTACGAGCAGTACTTC. It specifies CASTPPGLFYEQYF.

The chain couples TRBV19 to TRBJ2-3, with D perhaps matching TRBD1 or TRBD2 (5 bases each). The germline V and J ends were trimmed by 7 bases and 7 bases, with 15 bases remaining between them. The CDR3 runs to 13 residues. Germline V gene sequence: CDR1 LNHDA, CDR2 SQIVND (reference sequence). DNA of the CDR3: TGTGCCAGTACCCAGTCGGGGCACAATACGCAGTATTTT. It specifies CASTQSGHNTQYF.

The rearrangement joins TRBV29-1 to TRBJ1-1; weak D call: TRBD1 (5 bases). Germline loops: CDR1 SQVTM, CDR2 ANQGSEA. V lost 1 base to trimming and J lost 5 bases, with 14 bases between them. The CDR3 is made up of 14 amino acids. The CDR3 region has the DNA TGCAGCGTTGAAGCGGTTGCAGGGAGAACTGAAGCTTTCTTT. Translated, it gives CSVEAVAGRTEAFF.

V and J are TRBV3-1 (or the pseudogene TRBV3-2) and TRBJ2-5; no firm D call. Germline V gene lookup returns CDR1 LGHDT and CDR2 YNNKEL (reference sequence). CDR3 size: 13 residues. Trimming pared 1 base from V and 1 base from J, leaving 4 bases between. CDR3 amino acids: CASSQAGQETQYF. CDR3 DNA sequence: TGTGCCAGCAGCCAAGCAGGCCAAGAGACCCAGTACTTC.